A single T cell receptor beta chain is shown here with its context. These data are taken from a study of control samples from healthy donors and cancer patients. Only in-frame clones appear in the TCRdb table, and some are missing; sequencing was by immunoSEQ multiplex PCR. This repertoire shows about 130,000 clones, more than 85% found once; its top ten account for 8.6%. This CDR3 has 15 amino acids. In germline, CDR1 is MNHEY, CDR2 SVGAGI. Deletions cut 7 bases from V and 0 bases from J, with 15 bases between. The sample taken for sequencing was blood. The source of this sequence is a man aged 18 to 35 in good health. The gene calls are TRBV6-5 and TRBJ1-2; no clear D gene. CDR3 DNA: TGTGCCAGCAATCCCTCCGGCCCAGCTAACTATGGCTACACCTTC. The encoded protein is CASNPSGPANYGYTF.